This T cell receptor (beta chain) derives from a study of a mutant IDH1 vaccine in newly diagnosed glioma. With regard to this clone: Its antigen is currently unknown.

Trimming left V 7 bases short and J 1 base short, with 13 bases between. The germline V gene has CDR1 SGHTA and CDR2 FQGNSA. The CDR3 is 14 amino acids. Clones were sequenced by immunoSEQ multiplex PCR, and TCRdb holds only the in-frame ones, with some missing. The sample consists of about 130,000 clones, about 80% of them appearing once. This sample's time point: week 11, during vaccination. The study gave 300 ug of mutant IDH1 20-mer peptide per vaccine dose, with topical imiquimod. This TCR came from a man aged 40-49 years with glioma. The input for sequencing was PBMCs, taken from a glioma patient whose treatment included an IDH1 peptide vaccine. This sequence joins TRBV7-2 and TRBJ1-1; D possibly corresponds to TRBD1 (6 bases). CDR3 nucleotides: TGTGCCAGCAAAAGGACAGAGAAGAACACTGAAGCTTTCTTT. Residues: CASKRTEKNTEAFF. Using reference TRBV7-2 and TRBJ1-1 for the parts outside the CDR3, the full variable domain is GAGVSQSPSNKVTEKGKDVELRCDPISGHTALYWYRQSLGQGLEFLIYFQGNSAPDKSGLPSDRFSAERTGGSVSTLTIQRTQQEDSAVYLCASKRTEKNTEAFFGQGTRLTVV.